A selection of T cell receptor beta chains follows, all from one sample in a study of control samples from healthy donors and cancer patients. Assay used: immunoSEQ multiplex PCR; TCRdb lists only in-frame clones, some missing. Here the sample spans tens of thousands of clones, 80% being singletons. Sequencing was carried out using blood. Receptors were obtained from a man aged 65-85 years in good health. Each CDR3 is given with its conserved first and last residue. Fields, in order: J gene, CDR3 length, D gene, clone size, V gene, CDR3 protein, CDR3 DNA. A D gene is named only where the DNA matches it firmly. Clone size, where shown, is once, few, many, or a class for clones that have expanded.

>TRBJ1-3|16|TRBD1|NA|TRBV5-4
CASSAGPGTDRNTIYF
TGTGCCAGCAGTGCGGGCCCTGGGACAGACAGAAACACCATATATTTT
>TRBJ1-1|15|TRBD1|NA|TRBV18
CASSRPQGTYTEAFF
TGTGCCAGCTCACGTCCACAGGGGACGTACACTGAAGCTTTCTTT
>TRBJ2-1|13|NA|NA|TRBV29-1
CSVEPLLRDEQFF
TGCAGCGTTGAACCCCTCTTACGGGATGAGCAGTTCTTC
>TRBJ2-2|16|NA|NA|TRBV5-6
CASSLRGMINTGELFF
TGTGCCAGCAGCTTGAGAGGGATGATCAACACCGGGGAGCTGTTTTTT
>TRBJ1-5|14|NA|NA|TRBV7-8
CASSLVRENQPQHF
TGTGCCAGCAGCTTAGTCCGAGAAAATCAGCCCCAGCATTTT
>TRBJ2-2|14|NA|NA|TRBV18
CASSNTGFTGELFF
TGTGCCAGCTCTAACACAGGTTTTACCGGGGAGCTGTTTTTT
>TRBJ2-3|15|NA|NA|TRBV6-1
CASSEPGQGTDTQYF
TGTGCCAGCAGTGAACCCGGGCAGGGTACAGATACGCAGTATTTT
>TRBJ2-3|14|TRBD1|NA|TRBV5-1
CASSLEGAWDTQYF
TGCGCCAGCAGCTTGGAGGGGGCCTGGGATACGCAGTATTTT
>TRBJ2-1|16|TRBD1|NA|TRBV7-8
CASSFPVGGTGNEQFF
TGTGCCAGCAGCTTTCCGGTAGGGGGCACTGGGAATGAGCAGTTCTTC
>TRBJ2-3|11|TRBD2|NA|TRBV10-3
CAISLVAGGPF
TGTGCCATCAGTTTAGTAGCGGGAGGACCTTTT
>TRBJ2-2|15|NA|NA|TRBV10-3
CAIGPRDLNTGELFF
TGTGCCATCGGCCCTCGGGACCTGAACACCGGGGAGCTGTTTTTT
>TRBJ2-5|15|NA|NA|TRBV5-1
CASSLVGNAQETQYF
TGCGCCAGCAGCTTGGTGGGGAATGCACAAGAGACCCAGTACTTC
>TRBJ2-3|15|TRBD1|NA|TRBV6-5
CASSRTGGGTDTQYF
TGTGCCAGCAGCCGGACAGGGGGAGGCACAGATACGCAGTATTTT
>TRBJ2-2|14|NA|NA|TRBV29-1
CSVEGSQVAGELFF
TGCAGCGTTGAAGGGAGCCAGGTTGCCGGGGAGCTGTTTTTT
>TRBJ1-4|14|NA|NA|TRBV18
CASSPFSGGEKLFF
TGTGCCAGCTCACCCTTCTCTGGTGGAGAAAAACTGTTTTTT
>TRBJ2-1|13|NA|NA|TRBV19
CASRSHGTAEQFF
TGTGCCAGTAGGTCGCACGGCACGGCGGAGCAGTTCTTC
>TRBJ1-5|14|NA|NA|TRBV6-5
CASSYAGANQPQHF
TGTGCCAGCAGTTACGCAGGGGCCAATCAGCCCCAGCATTTT
>TRBJ2-7|15|TRBD2|many|TRBV6-5
CASRPGTSGLYEQYF
TGTGCCAGCAGACCCGGGACTAGCGGATTATACGAGCAGTACTTC
>TRBJ1-1|13|NA|NA|TRBV19
CASSIPLRQPAFF
TGTGCCAGTAGTATTCCCTTACGGCAACCGGCTTTCTTT
>TRBJ2-2|18|TRBD2|NA|TRBV24-1
CATSDFASGRSNTGELFF
TGTGCCACCAGTGATTTTGCTAGCGGGAGATCAAACACCGGGGAGCTGTTTTTT
>TRBJ2-1|16|NA|NA|TRBV4-2
CASSQVSANLGNEQFF
TGTGCCAGCAGCCAAGTTAGCGCTAACCTGGGGAATGAGCAGTTCTTC
>TRBJ2-2|14|NA|NA|TRBV7-2
CASSSRRQPGELFF
TGTGCCAGCAGCTCTCGGAGACAGCCCGGGGAGCTGTTTTTT
>TRBJ2-3|15|NA|NA|TRBV6-5
CASSDYGGGTDTQYF
TGTGCCAGCAGCGATTATGGCGGGGGCACAGATACGCAGTATTTT
>TRBJ2-3|12|NA|few|TRBV19
CASSIGGDTQYF
TGTGCCAGTAGTATAGGGGGAGATACGCAGTATTTT
>TRBJ2-1|11|NA|NA|TRBV27
CASSQYNEQFF
TGTGCCAGCAGTCAGTACAATGAGCAGTTCTTC
>TRBJ2-7|14|TRBD2|once|TRBV6-5
CASPASGGPTEQYF
TGTGCCAGCCCGGCTAGCGGGGGACCCACCGAGCAGTACTTC
>TRBJ2-5|14|NA|NA|TRBV7-9
CASRNTGEGETQYF
TGTGCCAGCAGAAACACAGGGGAGGGGGAGACCCAGTACTTC